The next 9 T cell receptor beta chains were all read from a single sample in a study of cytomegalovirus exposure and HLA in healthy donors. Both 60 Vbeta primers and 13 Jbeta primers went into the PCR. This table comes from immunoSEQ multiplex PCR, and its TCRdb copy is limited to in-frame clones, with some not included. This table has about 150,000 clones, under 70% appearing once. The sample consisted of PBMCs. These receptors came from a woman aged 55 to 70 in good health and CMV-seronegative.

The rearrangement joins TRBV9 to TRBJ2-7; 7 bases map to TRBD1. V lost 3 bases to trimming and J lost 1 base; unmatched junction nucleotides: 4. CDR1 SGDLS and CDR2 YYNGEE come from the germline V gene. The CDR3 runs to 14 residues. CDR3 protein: CASSASTGSYEQYF. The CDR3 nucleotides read TGTGCCAGCAGCGCTTCGACAGGGTCCTACGAGCAGTACTTC.

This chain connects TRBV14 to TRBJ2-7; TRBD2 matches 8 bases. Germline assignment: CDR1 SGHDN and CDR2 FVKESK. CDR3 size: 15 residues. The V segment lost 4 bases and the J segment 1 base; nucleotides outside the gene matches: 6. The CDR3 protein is CASSPPGGVSYEQYF. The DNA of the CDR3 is TGTGCCAGCAGCCCCCCGGGGGGGGTATCCTACGAGCAGTACTTC.

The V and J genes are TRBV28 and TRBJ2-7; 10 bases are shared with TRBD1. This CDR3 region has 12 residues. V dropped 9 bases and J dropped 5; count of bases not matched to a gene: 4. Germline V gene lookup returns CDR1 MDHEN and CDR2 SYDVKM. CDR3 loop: CASSGQGDEQYF. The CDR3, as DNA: TGTGCCAGTTCCGGACAGGGGGACGAGCAGTACTTC. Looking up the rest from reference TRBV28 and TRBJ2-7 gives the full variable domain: DVKVTQSSRYLVKRTGEKVFLECVQDMDHENMFWYRQDPGLGLRLIYFSYDVKMKEKGDIPEGYSVSREKKERFSLILESASTNQTSMYLCASSGQGDEQYFGPGTRLTVT.

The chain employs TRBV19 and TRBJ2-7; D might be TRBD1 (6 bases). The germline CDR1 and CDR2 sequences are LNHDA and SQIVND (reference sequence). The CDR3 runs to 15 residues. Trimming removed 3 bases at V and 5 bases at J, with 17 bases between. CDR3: CASSIGAGVSDEQYF. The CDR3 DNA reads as TGTGCCAGTAGTATCGGCGCAGGGGTAAGCGACGAGCAGTACTTC.

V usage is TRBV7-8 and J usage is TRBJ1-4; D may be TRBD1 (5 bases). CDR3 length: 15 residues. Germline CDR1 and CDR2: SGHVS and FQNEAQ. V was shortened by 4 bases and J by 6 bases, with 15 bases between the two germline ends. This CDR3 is CASSSSRPGHEKLFF. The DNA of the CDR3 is TGTGCCAGCAGCTCATCCCGACCAGGGCATGAAAAACTGTTTTTT.

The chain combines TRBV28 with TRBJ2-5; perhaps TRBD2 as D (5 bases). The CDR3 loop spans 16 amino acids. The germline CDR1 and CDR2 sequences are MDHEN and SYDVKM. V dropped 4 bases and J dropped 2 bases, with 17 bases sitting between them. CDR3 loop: CASSSLTSRGQETQYF. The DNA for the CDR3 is TGTGCCAGCAGTTCCCTGACCAGCCGGGGACAAGAGACCCAGTACTTC. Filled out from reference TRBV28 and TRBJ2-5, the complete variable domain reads DVKVTQSSRYLVKRTGEKVFLECVQDMDHENMFWYRQDPGLGLRLIYFSYDVKMKEKGDIPEGYSVSREKKERFSLILESASTNQTSMYLCASSSLTSRGQETQYFGPGTRLLVL.

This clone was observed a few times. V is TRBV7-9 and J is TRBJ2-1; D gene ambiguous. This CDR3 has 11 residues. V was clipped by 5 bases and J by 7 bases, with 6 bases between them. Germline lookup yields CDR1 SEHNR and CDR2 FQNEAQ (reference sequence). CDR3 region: CASSRENEQFF. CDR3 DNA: TGTGCCAGCAGCAGAGAGAATGAGCAGTTCTTC.

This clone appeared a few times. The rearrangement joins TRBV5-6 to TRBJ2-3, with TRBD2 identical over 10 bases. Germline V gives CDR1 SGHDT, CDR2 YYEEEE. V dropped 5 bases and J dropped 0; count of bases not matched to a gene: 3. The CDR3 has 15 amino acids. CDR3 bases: TGTGCCAGCAGGGTACTAGCGGGAAGCACAGATACGCAGTATTTT. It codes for CASRVLAGSTDTQYF.

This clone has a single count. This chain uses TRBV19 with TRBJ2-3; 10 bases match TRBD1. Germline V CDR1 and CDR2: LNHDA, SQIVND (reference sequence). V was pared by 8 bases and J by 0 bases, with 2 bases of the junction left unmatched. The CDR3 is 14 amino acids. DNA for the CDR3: TGTGCCAGTTCGGACAGGGGGAGCACAGATACGCAGTATTTT. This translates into CASSDRGSTDTQYF.